This TCR beta chain was observed in a study of response to subunit inactivated influenza vaccine. Study-wide findings and caveats: A suggestion made by the authors is that each seasonal influenza vaccination recruits few new T cells.

This clonotype was counted ten times or more. Its cognate antigen is unknown. V was shortened by 4 bases and J by 4 bases, with 13 bases between the two germline ends. The CDR3 contains 14 residues. CDR1 and CDR2 from the germline V gene are LGHDT and YNNKEL (reference sequence). TCRdb reprocessed the RT-PCR reads with MiXCR, giving one entry per CDR3 protein. The sample has roughly 670,000 distinct CDR3 sequences, about 15% seen once. This sample comprised PBMCs from blood, obtained 14 to 15 days before vaccination. The TCR sequence derives from a man aged 50 to 59 who received an inactivated influenza vaccine. The chain employs TRBV3-1 and TRBJ1-1, with D uncertain. The CDR3 DNA reads TGTGCCAGCAGCCCCGCGGGTATCGTCACTGAAGCTTTCTTT. Translating gives CASSPAGIVTEAFF.